This passage covers 27 T cell receptor beta chains from one sample sequenced in a study of Ad26.COV2.S vaccination and SARS-CoV-2 variants. TCRdb keeps only in-frame clones here, not all; method: immunoSEQ multiplex PCR. The table has about 400,000 clones, about 90% seen once. Treatment meaning: approximately 18 received Ad26.COV2.S at low or high dose, single or two shots; about 5 received placebo; per-sample allocation not given. The samples date from day 63 after the first vaccine or placebo injection. The sequences come from peripheral blood, collected in a trial of Ad26.COV2.S vaccine versus placebo. These TCRs come from a person between 18 and 65 years old who received the Ad26.COV2.S COVID-19 vaccine or a placebo.

J is TRBJ2-1 and V is TRBV7-2; D is unclear. V was shortened by 4 bases and J by 8 bases, with 12 bases between the two germline ends. The CDR3 runs 13 residues. The germline V gene encodes CDR1 SGHTA and CDR2 FQGNSA. The CDR3 sequence: CASSSRFAHEQFF. CDR3 nucleotide sequence: TGTGCCAGCAGCTCCCGTTTTGCCCATGAGCAGTTCTTC.

This clone was recorded once. This chain joins TRBV27 and TRBJ2-7, with 10 bases matching TRBD2. Germline trimming cut 3 bases from V and 6 bases from J; bases unmatched to any gene: 11. Germline assignment: CDR1 MNHEY and CDR2 SMNVEV (reference sequence). The CDR3 is 16 residues long. The CDR3 sequence: CASSLGRLAGRGEQYF. CDR3 sequence (DNA): TGTGCCAGCAGTTTGGGGAGACTAGCGGGCCGTGGCGAGCAGTACTTC.

The rearrangement uses TRBV30 and TRBJ1-1; TRBD1 is a possible D gene (5 bases). Looked up from germline, CDR1 is GTSNPN and CDR2 is SVGIG (reference sequence). This CDR3 has 14 amino acids. The ends were cut back, 2 bases at V and 0 bases at J, with 10 bases in the middle. This CDR3 is CAWSWGTMNTEAFF. The CDR3 nucleotides are TGTGCCTGGAGTTGGGGGACCATGAACACTGAAGCTTTCTTT.

The chain recombines TRBV6-5 with TRBJ2-3; the D is unclear. This CDR3 is built from 15 residues. Trimming removed 9 bases at V and 0 bases at J, with 16 bases between. Germline CDR1 MNHEY, CDR2 SVGAGI. CDR3 amino acids: CASPRAPTSTDTQYF. DNA of the CDR3: TGTGCCAGTCCTAGGGCCCCGACTAGCACAGATACGCAGTATTTT.

This clone showed up just once. Written as DNA, the CDR3 is TGCGCCAGCAGCCAAGTGCTACTAGCGGGTAAAAACATTCAGTACTTC. This codes for CASSQVLLAGKNIQYF. This sequence joins TRBV4-1 and TRBJ2-4; TRBD2 aligns across 9 bases. The V gene's germline CDR1 is MGHRA and CDR2 YSYEKL. J gave up 4 bases and V 1 base, and 5 bases lay outside the gene matches. The CDR3 covers 16 residues.

This chain connects TRBV6-5 to TRBJ2-1; D not resolved. V lost 2 bases to trimming and J lost 0 bases, with 11 bases between them. This CDR3 spans 16 amino acids. Germline V gene data show CDR1 as MNHEY and CDR2 as SVGAGI. The CDR3: CASSYLSARSYNEQFF. As DNA, the CDR3 is TGTGCCAGCAGTTACCTCTCCGCACGCTCCTACAATGAGCAGTTCTTC.

The chain is built from TRBV6-5 and TRBJ1-4, with D unresolved. The CDR3 is 14 amino acids. Germline CDR1 reads MNHEY; CDR2 reads SVGAGI. Deletions cut 6 bases from V and 2 bases from J, with 10 bases between. The CDR3 nucleotides are TGTGCCAGCAGGAAGTCGACCACTAATGAAAAACTGTTTTTT. Translating gives CASRKSTTNEKLFF.

The genes are TRBV6-5 and TRBJ2-1, with 10 nucleotides matching TRBD2. The CDR3 contains 16 residues. CDR1 is MNHEY, CDR2 SVGAGI, per germline. V lost 1 base to trimming and J lost 3 bases; unmatched junction nucleotides: 3. CDR3 nucleotides: TGTGCCAGCAGTTACTACGCTAGCGGGGGCTACAATGAGCAGTTCTTC. Protein product: CASSYYASGGYNEQFF.

J is TRBJ2-7 and V is TRBV19; 8 positions agree with TRBD1. The CDR3 covers 13 residues. Germline CDR1 and CDR2: LNHDA and SQIVND (reference sequence). The junction had 4 bases not matched to a gene; V was cut back by 5 bases and J by 4 bases. CDR3 sequence reads: CASSGQGPYEQYF. CDR3 DNA sequence: TGTGCCAGTAGTGGACAGGGTCCGTACGAGCAGTACTTC.

The rearrangement uses TRBV5-1 and TRBJ1-1, with a tentative D call TRBD1 (5 bases). Trimming took off 3 bases at V and 0 bases at J, with 12 bases between the two ends. CDR3 length equals 15 residues. Germline V lookup: CDR1 SGHRS, CDR2 YFSETQ. The CDR3 is CASSSHPGLNTEAFF. CDR3 in DNA: TGCGCCAGCAGCTCTCACCCAGGGCTGAACACTGAAGCTTTCTTT. Full variable domain (remainder filled in from reference TRBV5-1 and TRBJ1-1): KAGVTQTPRYLIKTRGQQVTLSCSPISGHRSVSWYQQTPGQGLQFLFEYFSETQRNKGNFPGRFSGRQFSNSRSEMNVSTLELGDSALYLCASSSHPGLNTEAFFGQGTRLTVV.

J is TRBJ1-5 and V is TRBV6-6; no reliable D call. CDR3 length equals 19 residues. The V gene's germline CDR1 is MNHNY and CDR2 SVGAGI (reference sequence). V was shortened by 5 bases and J by 0 bases, with 23 bases between the two germline ends. CDR3 protein: CASSPNIGQAFLSNQPQHF. For the CDR3, the DNA is TGTGCCAGCAGTCCAAACATCGGGCAGGCGTTCCTTAGCAATCAGCCCCAGCATTTT.

The J gene is TRBJ2-7, the V gene TRBV7-2, with TRBD1 matching over 7 bases. CDR3 length: 14 amino acids. V lost 5 bases and J lost 2; bases outside the gene matches: 6. CDR1 is SGHTA, CDR2 FQGNSA, per germline. The CDR3 DNA sequence: TGTGCCAGCAGCCACCGGGACAGAACCTACGAGCAGTACTTC. It translates to CASSHRDRTYEQYF.

Comments on this clone: Germline and junction disagree at one end, which may indicate a read error. The chain recombines TRBV28 with TRBJ1-1; D remains ambiguous. The CDR3 consists of 17 residues. Germline CDR1 reads MDHEN; CDR2 reads SYDVKM. CDR3 coding DNA: TGTGCCAGCAGTTTAAACTCCTTCGGACCTCCCAACACCGAAGCTTTCTTT. Amino acid sequence: CASSLNSFGPPNTEAFF.

The V gene is TRBV7-8, the J gene TRBJ2-1; D gene ambiguous. Germline CDR1 SGHVS, CDR2 FQNEAQ. The CDR3 has 10 residues. Trimming removed 8 bases at V and 10 bases at J, with 9 bases between. The CDR3 loop is CASRPEEQFF. CDR3 bases: TGTGCCAGCCGCCCTGAGGAGCAGTTCTTC. Full variable domain (missing parts from reference TRBV7-8 and TRBJ2-1): GAGVSQSPRYKVAKRGQDVALRCDPISGHVSLFWYQQALGQGPEFLTYFQNEAQLDKSGLPSDRFFAERPEGSVSTLKIQRTQQEDSAVYLCASRPEEQFFGPGTRLTVL.

This sequence joins TRBV5-1 and TRBJ1-3; 9 nucleotides match TRBD1. The germline V gene encodes CDR1 SGHRS and CDR2 YFSETQ. The CDR3 is made up of 17 amino acids. Trimming cost V 3 bases and J 0 bases; bases outside gene matches: 7. The CDR3 protein is CASSSDRGLISGNTIYF. CDR3 bases: TGCGCCAGCAGCTCGGACAGGGGCTTAATCTCTGGAAACACCATATATTTT.

This chain uses TRBV15 with TRBJ2-3, with 10 bases fitting TRBD2. V shed 0 bases, J shed 2 bases, and the junction held 8 bases outside the gene matches. This CDR3 comprises 18 residues. CDR1 and CDR2 (germline): LNHNV, YYDKDF (reference sequence). CDR3 in amino acids: CATSRDNSGGRDTDTQYF. Here the CDR3 DNA reads TGTGCCACCAGCAGAGACAATAGCGGGGGGCGGGACACAGATACGCAGTATTTT.

The chain employs TRBV4-3 and TRBJ2-3, with D perhaps matching TRBD2 (5 bases). Germline CDR1 and CDR2: LGHNA and YSLEER. CDR3 length: 15 amino acids. V was shortened by 1 base and J by 0 bases, with 8 bases between the two germline ends. CDR3 in amino acids: CASSQVTGSTDTQYF. The CDR3 bases are TGCGCCAGCAGCCAAGTTACGGGGAGCACAGATACGCAGTATTTT.

The chain has TRBV11-2 and TRBJ2-5, with 10 nucleotides matching TRBD1. The germline gives CDR1 SGHAT, CDR2 FQNNGV. The V and J ends lost 4 bases and 6 bases, in that order; junction bases with no gene match: 14. This CDR3 is built from 17 residues. The CDR3 here is CASSSPPPDRGQKTQYF. CDR3 bases: TGTGCCAGCAGCTCACCCCCGCCCGACAGGGGGCAAAAGACCCAGTACTTC.

J is TRBJ2-3 and V is TRBV18; 10 nucleotides agree with TRBD2. Germline trimming cut 6 bases from V and 0 bases from J; bases unmatched to any gene: 6. This CDR3 is built from 16 residues. The germline V gene encodes CDR1 KGHSH and CDR2 LQKENI. As DNA, the CDR3 is TGTGCCAGCTCGGATAGCGGGGGGCACAGCACAGATACGCAGTATTTT. This translates into CASSDSGGHSTDTQYF.

This sequence joins TRBV6-5 and TRBJ1-1, with TRBD1 as a possible D gene (6 bases). The germline CDR1 and CDR2 sequences are MNHEY and SVGAGI. V gave up 0 bases and J gave up 1 base, with 9 bases separating them. The CDR3 runs to 15 residues. This CDR3 is CASSYSTTGNTEAFF. CDR3 in DNA: TGTGCCAGCAGTTACTCTACGACAGGGAACACTGAAGCTTTCTTT.

The chain couples TRBV10-3 to TRBJ1-2; D is possibly TRBD1 (6 bases). The CDR3 length is 13 residues. Trimming removed 4 bases from V and 4 bases from J, with 10 bases in between. Per the germline V gene, CDR1 is ENHRY and CDR2 is SYGVKD. This CDR3 reads CAISVDSLYGYTF. The CDR3 DNA reads as TGTGCCATCAGTGTGGACAGTCTCTATGGCTACACCTTC.

The genes are TRBV9 and TRBJ2-2; D remains unclear. This CDR3 has 14 residues. The V end was cut by 0 bases, the J end by 6 bases, with 9 bases between. Germline V lookup: CDR1 SGDLS, CDR2 YYNGEE. The CDR3 sequence: CASSVGYGAGELFF. CDR3 coding DNA: TGTGCCAGCAGCGTAGGCTATGGGGCCGGGGAGCTGTTTTTT.

This chain uses TRBV5-6 with TRBJ1-5, with D hard to call. The CDR3 covers 13 residues. Germline CDR1 reads SGHDT; CDR2 reads YYEEEE. V dropped 1 base and J dropped 5 bases, with 7 bases sitting between them. CDR3 in DNA: TGTGCCAGCAGCTTGAATGCGGATCAGCCCCAGCATTTT. Translating gives CASSLNADQPQHF.

The chain carries TRBV7-9 and TRBJ1-3, with TRBD1 as a possible D gene (5 bases). CDR1 is SEHNR, CDR2 FQNEAQ, per germline (reference sequence). The CDR3 consists of 15 residues. The V end lost 5 bases, the J end lost 4 bases, and 15 bases lay between the germline ends. The CDR3 loop is CASSPNTGPGNTIYF. The DNA of the CDR3 is TGTGCCAGCAGCCCAAATACAGGTCCGGGAAACACCATATATTTT.

The chain couples TRBV27 to TRBJ2-1; D remains unclear. The CDR3 spans 16 residues. The germline gives CDR1 MNHEY, CDR2 SMNVEV (reference sequence). V dropped 3 bases and J dropped 2 bases, with 14 bases sitting between them. The CDR3 sequence is CASSLTWDWTYNEQFF. The CDR3 DNA reads TGTGCCAGCAGTTTGACCTGGGATTGGACCTACAATGAGCAGTTCTTC.

This clone was observed a few times. The gene calls are TRBV5-5 and TRBJ1-2, with 8 nucleotides matching TRBD1. This CDR3 region has 15 residues. Germline V gene data show CDR1 as SGHKS and CDR2 as YYEKEE (reference sequence). Trimming removed 0 bases from V and 7 bases from J; junction bases left unmatched: 8. The CDR3 here is CASSLGVTGASGYTF. As DNA, the CDR3 is TGTGCCAGCAGCTTGGGTGTGACAGGGGCTTCTGGCTACACCTTC.

V is TRBV10-1 and J is TRBJ2-1, with TRBD2 matching over 13 bases. Losses at the gene ends were 2 bases for V and 3 bases for J; bases not matched to a gene: 4. Per the germline V gene, CDR1 is WNHNN and CDR2 is SYGVQD (reference sequence). The CDR3 covers 17 residues. CDR3 nucleotides: TGCGCCAGCAGTGAGAGACTAGCGGGGGGCTGCTACAATGAGCAGTTCTTC. Protein sequence: CASSERLAGGCYNEQFF.